These 29 T cell receptor beta chains were sequenced from one sample in a study of early T cells in non-severe SARS-CoV-2 infection. MiXCR was run by TCRdb on the 5' RACE reads, yielding one entry per CDR3 protein. Seen here are about 86,000 distinct CDR3 sequences, about an eighth observed once, and the top ten hold roughly 6.4%. Sequencing used whole blood. Receptor source: an adult who was a healthcare worker with PCR-confirmed SARS-CoV-2 infection or an uninfected control (not recorded which).

The J gene is TRBJ1-1, the V gene TRBV7-2; D unresolved. Germline V gene lookup returns CDR1 SGHTA and CDR2 FQGNSA. The CDR3 extends over 11 amino acids. Trimming took 3 bases from V and 9 from J, leaving 8 bases between them. CDR3 sequence (DNA): TGTGCCAGCAGCTTCTCTTTCCAAGCTTTCTTT. Translation gives CASSFSFQAFF.

The chain recombines TRBV6-6 with TRBJ1-5, with TRBD1 identical over 7 bases. This CDR3 region has 15 residues. Losses at the gene ends were 4 bases for V and 4 bases for J; bases not matched to a gene: 7. Looked up from germline, CDR1 is MNHNY and CDR2 is SVGAGI (reference sequence). The CDR3 is CASSFHTGANQPQHF. The CDR3 DNA reads TGTGCCAGCAGTTTCCACACAGGGGCTAATCAGCCCCAGCATTTT.

The genes are TRBV20-1 and TRBJ2-1; 10 bases line up with TRBD2. The germline V gene has CDR1 DFQATT and CDR2 SNEGSKA (reference sequence). The V and J ends lost 0 bases and 4 bases, in that order; junction bases with no gene match: 3. The CDR3 sequence is 15 residues long. Here the CDR3 reads CSARDEREGYNEQFF. The DNA for the CDR3 is TGCAGTGCTAGAGACGAGCGGGAGGGATACAATGAGCAGTTCTTC.

This clonotype was seen repeatedly, ten times or more. The chain is built from TRBV6-4 and TRBJ1-1; D is perhaps TRBD1 (5 bases). CDR1 and CDR2 from the germline V gene are MRHNA and SNTAGT. Trimming cost V 6 bases and J 3 bases, with 11 bases left between them. The CDR3 covers 13 residues. DNA for the CDR3: TGTGCCAGCAGCAGAGGGGATTACACTGAAGCTTTCTTT. It translates to CASSRGDYTEAFF.

The J gene is TRBJ2-7, the V gene TRBV7-9; unclear D gene. V was shortened by 4 bases and J by 0 bases, with 13 bases between the two germline ends. This CDR3 has 15 residues. Germline V CDR1 and CDR2: SEHNR, FQNEAQ (reference sequence). The CDR3 here is CASSSWRASSYEQYF. CDR3 in DNA: TGTGCCAGCAGCTCCTGGCGAGCTAGCTCCTACGAGCAGTACTTC.

The chain carries TRBV21-1 and TRBJ1-4; TRBD1, as called in the table, went unchecked against the DNA. TRBV21-1 is recorded as a pseudogene. CDR3 length: 19 residues. CDR3 DNA sequence: TGTGCCAGCAGCACCCACGGGAAGCACGTACCCCCAACTAATGAAAAACTGTTTTTT. Its protein is CASSTHGKHVPPTNEKLFF.

Note on this clonotype: A read error may produce the germline difference seen at one junction end. The chain links TRBV18 to TRBJ1-2; D gene uncertain. Germline loops: CDR1 KGHSH, CDR2 LQKENI. The CDR3 extends over 13 amino acids. CDR3 region: CANSPKQDYGYTF. In nucleotides, the CDR3 is TGTGCCAACTCACCAAAGCAGGACTATGGCTACACCTTC.

The genes are TRBV20-1 and TRBJ1-3, with D maybe TRBD1 (5 bases). This CDR3 comprises 14 residues. Trimming stripped 6 bases from V and 8 bases from J, with 20 bases between. CDR1 and CDR2 (germline): DFQATT, SNEGSKA (reference sequence). The DNA for the CDR3 is TGCAGTGCCTCCAAGCAGGGTATGATGGACACCATATATTTT. It encodes CSASKQGMMDTIYF.

This clonotype was picked up many times. The J gene is TRBJ2-7, the V gene TRBV11-2; no clear D gene. The germline V gene has CDR1 SGHAT and CDR2 FQNNGV. The length of the CDR3 is 13 residues. The V end lost 1 base, the J end lost 2 bases, and 6 bases lay between the germline ends. The CDR3 here is CASSLATAYEQYF. Written as DNA, the CDR3 is TGTGCCAGCAGCTTAGCCACAGCCTACGAGCAGTACTTC. The full variable domain, with the rest looked up from reference TRBV11-2 and TRBJ2-7, is EAGVAQSPRYKIIEKRQSVAFWCNPISGHATLYWYQQILGQGPKLLIQFQNNGVVDDSQLPKDRFSAERLKGVDSTLKIQPAKLEDSAVYLCASSLATAYEQYFGPGTRLTVT.

This clonotype was observed a handful of times. The rearrangement links TRBV11-2 to TRBJ2-7, with 9 nucleotides matching TRBD2. CDR3 size: 14 residues. V shed 5 bases, J shed 3 bases, and the junction held 5 bases outside the gene matches. Germline loops: CDR1 SGHAT, CDR2 FQNNGV. The CDR3 sequence is CASSLATSGYEQYF. CDR3 nucleotide sequence: TGTGCCAGCAGCCTCGCGACTAGCGGCTACGAGCAGTACTTC. Looking up the rest from reference TRBV11-2 and TRBJ2-7 gives the full variable domain: EAGVAQSPRYKIIEKRQSVAFWCNPISGHATLYWYQQILGQGPKLLIQFQNNGVVDDSQLPKDRFSAERLKGVDSTLKIQPAKLEDSAVYLCASSLATSGYEQYFGPGTRLTVT.

The J gene is TRBJ1-6, the V gene TRBV7-2; no clear D gene. CDR1 is SGHTA and CDR2 is FQGNSA in the germline V gene. Between the trimmed V and J ends, which lost 1 base and 0 bases, there was a span of 7 bases. The CDR3 is 16 residues long. CDR3 region: CASSLELGSYNSPLHF. The CDR3 DNA follows: TGTGCCAGCAGCTTAGAGTTGGGCTCCTATAATTCACCCCTCCACTTT.

Many counts were recorded for this clonotype. The chain is built from TRBV27 and TRBJ1-1; D is undetermined. The CDR3 spans 15 residues. Trimming shortened V by 4 bases and J by 7 bases, and 19 bases separated the two germline ends. Per germline, CDR1 MNHEY and CDR2 SMNVEV (reference sequence). CDR3 loop: CASSSPAGKFGEAFF. CDR3 DNA: TGTGCCAGCAGTTCTCCGGCGGGAAAGTTTGGTGAAGCTTTCTTT.

This clonotype showed up many times. The chain links TRBV19 to TRBJ2-6, with TRBD1 as a possible D gene (5 bases). The CDR3 is 15 residues long. Germline V gene lookup returns CDR1 LNHDA and CDR2 SQIVND (reference sequence). Trimming removed 10 bases at V and 0 bases at J, with 13 bases between. As DNA, the CDR3 is TGTGCCACTCAGGGCTTAAGCTCTGGGGCCAACGTCCTGACTTTC. Translated, it gives CATQGLSSGANVLTF.

This clonotype was counted between two and nine times. CDR3 DNA: TGTGCCAGCAGTCCAACTAGCGGGAGGGTGTACGAGCAGTACTTC. Translating gives CASSPTSGRVYEQYF. V and J are TRBV6-6 and TRBJ2-7; the match to TRBD2 covers 13 bases. Germline loops: CDR1 MNHNY, CDR2 SVGAGI (reference sequence). V shed 5 bases, J shed 4 bases, and the junction held 5 bases outside the gene matches. This CDR3 has 15 residues.

The gene calls are TRBV6-5 and TRBJ1-5; D might be TRBD1 (5 bases). V was shortened by 5 bases and J by 5 bases, with 13 bases between the two germline ends. The germline CDR1 and CDR2 sequences are MNHEY and SVGAGI. The CDR3 length is 14 residues. CDR3: CASSTTAAHQPQHF. Here the CDR3 DNA reads TGTGCCAGCAGTACGACAGCGGCCCATCAGCCCCAGCATTTT.

The rearrangement uses TRBV6-6 and TRBJ1-2; a possible D gene is TRBD1 (5 bases). Trimming removed 5 bases at V and 0 bases at J, with 10 bases between. The CDR3 runs 14 residues. CDR1 is MNHNY, CDR2 SVGAGI, per germline (reference sequence). The CDR3 protein is CASSPGETNYGYTF. The CDR3 DNA reads TGTGCCAGCAGTCCGGGGGAAACTAACTATGGCTACACCTTC.

The chain is built from TRBV19 and TRBJ2-3; TRBD2 aligns across 7 bases. V dropped 5 bases and J dropped 4; count of bases not matched to a gene: 9. The CDR3 consists of 15 residues. Per germline, CDR1 LNHDA and CDR2 SQIVND (reference sequence). The CDR3 reads CASSGGAGAADTQYF. The CDR3, as DNA: TGTGCCAGTAGTGGTGGGGCGGGAGCGGCAGATACGCAGTATTTT.

The J gene is TRBJ2-7, the V gene TRBV6-5, with a possible D match to TRBD2 (5 bases). The CDR3 spans 14 residues. The V end lost 3 bases, the J end lost 2 bases, and 11 bases lay between the germline ends. CDR1 is MNHEY, CDR2 SVGAGI, per germline. The chain's CDR3 is CASSYYEGTYEQYF. As DNA, the CDR3 is TGTGCCAGCAGTTATTATGAGGGAACCTACGAGCAGTACTTC.

This sequence joins TRBV29-1 and TRBJ1-1; D uncertain. Trimming cost V 5 bases and J 6 bases, with 10 bases left between them. This CDR3 is built from 11 residues. Germline V lookup: CDR1 SQVTM, CDR2 ANQGSEA. The CDR3 sequence: CSVWRAAEAFF. The CDR3 DNA follows: TGCAGCGTTTGGAGGGCCGCTGAAGCTTTCTTT.

Details on this clonotype: A clone one base away is much larger, so this may be a read error. The J gene is TRBJ2-1, the V gene TRBV20-1, with TRBD1 matching 7 bases. The germline V gene encodes CDR1 DFQATT and CDR2 SNEGSKA (reference sequence). The CDR3 spans 13 residues. CDR3 in amino acids: CSGGDSLYNEQIF. CDR3 sequence (DNA): TGCAGTGGTGGGGACAGCTTATACAATGAGCAGATCTTC.

This clonotype was recorded many times. V usage is TRBV20-1 and J usage is TRBJ1-2; tentative D call: TRBD1 (5 bases). Germline lookup yields CDR1 DFQATT and CDR2 SNEGSKA (reference sequence). The CDR3 is 16 amino acids. The V end lost 2 bases, the J end lost 4 bases, and 20 bases lay between the germline ends. The CDR3 nucleotides are TGCAGTGCTAGATCCTCGCTACAGGACTGGGGCTATGGCTACACCTTC. Translating it yields CSARSSLQDWGYGYTF.

This clonotype was found a few times. This rearrangement joins TRBV12-3 or TRBV12-4 to TRBJ2-7; D possibly uses TRBD1 or TRBD2 (5 bases each). There are 15 residues in the CDR3. Trimming stripped 1 base from V and 0 bases from J, with 10 bases between. CDR3 loop: CASSLVLDSSYEQYF. The DNA of the CDR3 is TGTGCCAGCAGTTTAGTACTAGACAGCTCCTACGAGCAGTACTTC.

The chain uses TRBV27 and TRBJ2-2; 10 positions agree with TRBD2. Germline V gives CDR1 MNHEY, CDR2 SMNVEV (reference sequence). This CDR3 has 20 residues. With V trimmed by 3 bases and J by 0 bases, 13 bases remained unmatched. The CDR3 nucleotides read TGTGCCAGCAGTTTCCCCCCCGGGGTAGCGGGAGGCCCGAACACCGGGGAGCTGTTTTTT. Translation: CASSFPPGVAGGPNTGELFF.

This clonotype was seen ten or more times. J is TRBJ1-5 and V is TRBV12-3 or TRBV12-4; the match to TRBD1 covers 8 bases. This CDR3 has 15 residues. The V and J ends lost 6 bases and 4 bases, in that order; junction bases with no gene match: 8. This CDR3 is CASSPDRAGNQPQHF. The CDR3 DNA reads as TGTGCCAGCAGCCCGGACAGGGCAGGGAATCAGCCCCAGCATTTT.

This clonotype was seen a handful of times. The CDR3 is CASSRLGDTEAFF. The CDR3 coding sequence is TGTGCCAGCAGCCGCCTGGGGGACACTGAAGCTTTCTTT. This chain uses TRBV6-5 with TRBJ1-1, with D possibly being TRBD1 (5 bases). CDR3 length equals 13 residues. Trimming took off 6 bases at V and 3 bases at J, with 11 bases between the two ends. Germline CDR1 is MNHEY and CDR2 is SVGAGI.

The sample holds a few counts of this clonotype. The V and J genes are TRBV4-1 and TRBJ2-6, with TRBD2 matching over 12 bases. The CDR3 spans 17 residues. In germline, CDR1 is MGHRA, CDR2 YSYEKL. V shed 4 bases, J shed 0 bases, and the junction held 1 base outside the gene matches. CDR3 loop: CASSLTSGSSGANVLTF. The CDR3 region has the DNA TGCGCCAGCAGCCTGACTAGCGGGAGCTCTGGGGCCAACGTCCTGACTTTC.

The sample holds a few counts of this clonotype. The rearrangement uses TRBV19 and TRBJ2-5, with 9 bases fitting TRBD1. With V trimmed by 3 bases and J by 2 bases, 7 bases remained unmatched. The CDR3 spans 16 residues. Germline V gene lookup returns CDR1 LNHDA and CDR2 SQIVND (reference sequence). The CDR3 DNA sequence: TGTGCCAGTAGTATGCACCCAGGACAGGGGCAAGAGACCCAGTACTTC. This encodes CASSMHPGQGQETQYF.

This clonotype occurred a few times. This sequence joins TRBV7-9 and TRBJ2-7; tentative D call: TRBD1 (5 bases). The CDR3 has 15 residues. V was clipped by 0 bases and J by 6 bases, with 15 bases between them. Looked up from germline, CDR1 is SEHNR and CDR2 is FQNEAQ (reference sequence). The CDR3 DNA follows: TGTGCCAGCAGCTTAGCGTTGGGCCAAGGGGTCGAGCAGTACTTC. Amino acids: CASSLALGQGVEQYF.

This clonotype was observed at least ten times. The genes are TRBV7-2 and TRBJ1-2, with 9 positions matching TRBD1. V was pared by 5 bases and J by 8 bases, with 15 bases of the junction left unmatched. CDR3 size: 16 residues. The germline CDR1 and CDR2 sequences are SGHTA and FQGNSA. DNA of the CDR3: TGTGCCAGCAGCCCCGCTACTACAGGGGGCCGAAACGGCTACACCTTC. Its protein product is CASSPATTGGRNGYTF. Looking up the rest from reference TRBV7-2 and TRBJ1-2 gives the full variable domain: GAGVSQSPSNKVTEKGKDVELRCDPISGHTALYWYRQSLGQGLEFLIYFQGNSAPDKSGLPSDRFSAERTGGSVSTLTIQRTQQEDSAVYLCASSPATTGGRNGYTFGSGTRLTVV.